This T cell receptor (beta chain) appears in the sequencing data of a study of CD8 T cells in ankylosing spondylitis. In TCRdb, the 5' RACE reads were re-called with MiXCR into one record per CDR3 protein. The sample has about 270,000 distinct CDR3 sequences; about 30% are singletons. CDR1 SGHRS and CDR2 YFSETQ come from the germline V gene. Trimming left V 0 bases short and J 5 bases short, with 12 bases between. CDR3 size: 14 residues. The chain carries TRBV5-1 and TRBJ2-7; TRBD1 is a possible D gene (5 bases). This receptor was identified in a male donor with ankylosing spondylitis or in good health (not recorded which). The specimen was blood, either unsorted or a sorted T cell fraction (not recorded which). This CDR3 reads CASSLATAPHEQYF. The CDR3 DNA reads TGCGCCAGCAGCTTGGCGACAGCGCCCCACGAGCAGTACTTC.